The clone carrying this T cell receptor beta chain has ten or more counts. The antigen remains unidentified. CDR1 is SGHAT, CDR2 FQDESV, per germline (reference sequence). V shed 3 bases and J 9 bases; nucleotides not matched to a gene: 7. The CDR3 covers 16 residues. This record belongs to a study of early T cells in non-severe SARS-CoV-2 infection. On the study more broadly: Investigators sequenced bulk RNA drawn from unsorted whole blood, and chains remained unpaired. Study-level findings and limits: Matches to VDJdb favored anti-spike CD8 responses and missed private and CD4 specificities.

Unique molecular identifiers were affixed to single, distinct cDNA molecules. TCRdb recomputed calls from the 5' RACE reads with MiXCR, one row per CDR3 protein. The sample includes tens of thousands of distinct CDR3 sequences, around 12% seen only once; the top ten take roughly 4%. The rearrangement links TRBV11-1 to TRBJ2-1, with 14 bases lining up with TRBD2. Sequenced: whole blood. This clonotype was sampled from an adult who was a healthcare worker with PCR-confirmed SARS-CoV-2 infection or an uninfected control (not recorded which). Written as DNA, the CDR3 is TGTGCCAGCAGCTTTGGGACTAGCGGGAGAATAAGTGAGCAGTTCTTC. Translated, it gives CASSFGTSGRISEQFF.